This entry concerns a single TCR beta chain. The antigen is unknown. Extracted from the samples, RNA was reverse transcribed into cDNA to serve as the sequencing template. The method was immunoSEQ multiplex PCR; TCRdb's version includes in-frame clones alone and lacks a portion of them. This table has about 210,000 clones, 55% to 70% appearing once. Noted treatment: oral pan-JAK inhibitor, 5-10 mg twice daily. From alopecia areata patients, lesional scalp punch biopsies and peripheral blood were collected. This CDR3 spans 15 amino acids. The germline CDR1 and CDR2 sequences are SNHLY and FYNNEI. V gave up 1 base and J gave up 9 bases, with 13 bases separating them. These data originate in a study of CD8+ T cells in alopecia areata. Study-wide context: Twice a day, 5 to 10 mg of oral tofacitinib was administered to treated patients.

Notes on the study in general: Higher clonality and more expanded CD8+ clones appeared in lesional than normal scalp.

Sample: CD4+ T cells sorted from blood, taken at week 4, from a patient treated with tofacitinib. J is TRBJ1-6 and V is TRBV2; D remains unclear. This clonotype originated in a human donor with alopecia areata. The CDR3, as DNA: TGTGCCAGCAGTGAAGAGGTCCCGGAAAGTTCACCCCTCCACTTT. Encoded protein: CASSEEVPESSPLHF.